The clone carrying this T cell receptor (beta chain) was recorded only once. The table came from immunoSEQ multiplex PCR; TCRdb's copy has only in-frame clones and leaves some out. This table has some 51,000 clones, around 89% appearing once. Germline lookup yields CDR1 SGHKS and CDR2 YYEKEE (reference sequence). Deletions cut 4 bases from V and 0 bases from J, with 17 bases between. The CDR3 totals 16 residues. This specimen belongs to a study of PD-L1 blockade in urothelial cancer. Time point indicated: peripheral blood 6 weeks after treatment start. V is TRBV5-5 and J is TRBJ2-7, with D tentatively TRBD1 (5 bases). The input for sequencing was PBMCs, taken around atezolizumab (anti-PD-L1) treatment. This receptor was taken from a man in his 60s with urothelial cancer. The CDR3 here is CASSPTPTASSYEQYF. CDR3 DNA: TGTGCCAGCAGCCCGACCCCGACAGCCAGCTCCTACGAGCAGTACTTC.